Listed here is a single TCR beta chain. Its specificity is unknown. Sequenced by immunoSEQ multiplex PCR; TCRdb stores in-frame clones only, minus some. This sample has some 140,000 clones, with about 92% found just once. The data are from a study of OX40 agonist ivuxolimab in advanced cancers. Study background: Participants, 65% to 85% male, averaged around 60 years of age, ranging from about 23 to 85. Earlier anti-PD-1, anti-PD-L1 or anti-CTLA-4 therapy was permitted; about 44% had received some.

Germline V gene sequence: CDR1 PRHDT, CDR2 FYEKMQ (reference sequence). The CDR3 covers 14 residues. Trimming took off 1 base at V and 1 base at J, with 7 bases between the two ends. Study-wide points: Part of the nonresponder group also had normalized T-cell clonal expansion that was low.

The source was CD4+ or CD8+ T cells sorted from blood, collected in a trial of the OX40 agonist ivuxolimab. The rearrangement links TRBV13 to TRBJ1-1; D is unresolved. This clonotype was sampled from an adult with an advanced solid tumor such as melanoma, head and neck, liver or kidney cancer. The CDR3 DNA reads as TGTGCCAGCAGCTTAGATCTCAAGAACACTGAAGCTTTCTTT. Translated: CASSLDLKNTEAFF.